The rows below give T cell receptor beta chains drawn from one sample of a study of blood T cell repertoires in COVID-19. Only in-frame clones appear in the TCRdb table, and some are missing; sequencing was by immunoSEQ multiplex PCR. The sample consists of more than 300,000 clones, 70% to 90% of them appearing once. Material for sequencing was peripheral blood. The receptors stem from a woman in her thirties with COVID-19, enrolled during active disease. Both conserved end residues are part of each CDR3. The order of the fields is J gene, clone size, D gene, V gene, CDR3 protein, CDR3 DNA. A D gene is named only where the DNA matches it firmly. Expanded clones get a size class; other rows say once, few or many, or leave the size out.

>TRBJ2-5|NA|NA|TRBV18
CASSPLRGQETQYF
TGTGCCAGCTCACCACTAAGGGGCCAAGAGACCCAGTACTTC
>TRBJ1-1|few|NA|TRBV5-1
CASSITGSTVNTEAFF
TGCGCCAGCAGCATAACGGGTTCGACGGTGAACACTGAAGCTTTCTTT
>TRBJ2-7|once|TRBD1|TRBV29-1
CSVEDILPGQGFEQYF
TGCAGCGTTGAAGATATCTTGCCGGGACAGGGTTTCGAGCAGTACTTC
>TRBJ1-4|NA|TRBD1|TRBV2
CASSVEQGARGEKLFF
TGTGCCAGCAGTGTTGAACAGGGGGCGCGGGGTGAAAAACTGTTTTTT
>TRBJ2-7|NA|NA|TRBV28
CASSLSGSRSYEQYF
TGTGCCAGCAGTTTGTCTGGCAGTAGGAGCTACGAGCAGTACTTC
>TRBJ1-2|NA|NA|TRBV5-1
CASSPQGPDGYTF
TGCGCCAGCAGCCCACAGGGACCGGATGGCTACACCTTC
>TRBJ1-1|NA|NA|TRBV4-2
CASSQDPGDTEAFF
TGTGCCAGCAGCCAAGACCCGGGGGACACTGAAGCTTTCTTT
>TRBJ2-2|NA|TRBD1|TRBV4-3
CASSQVTGGTGELFF
TGCGCCAGCAGCCAAGTTACAGGGGGCACCGGGGAGCTGTTTTTT
>TRBJ2-5|NA|NA|TRBV9
CASSVSVGGYQETQYF
TGTGCCAGCAGCGTCTCTGTGGGGGGATACCAAGAGACCCAGTACTTC
>TRBJ1-6|NA|NA|TRBV5-1
CASSLQGSSYNSPLHF
TGCGCCAGCAGCTTGCAGGGGAGCTCCTATAATTCACCCCTCCACTTT
>TRBJ2-5|NA|TRBD2|TRBV9
CASSPTWTSGRFGQETQYF
TGTGCCAGCAGCCCAACCTGGACTAGCGGGAGGTTCGGTCAAGAGACCCAGTACTTC
>TRBJ1-4|NA|NA|TRBV7-8
CASSSRPVRVGSNEKLFF
TGTGCCAGCAGCTCTCGACCGGTCCGGGTCGGCTCTAATGAAAAACTGTTTTTT
>TRBJ1-5|NA|TRBD1|TRBV2
CASSLTGGGQPQHF
TGTGCCAGCAGTTTGACAGGGGGAGGTCAGCCCCAGCATTTT
>TRBJ2-1|NA|TRBD1|TRBV11-3
CASSLRTGYNEQFF
TGTGCCAGCAGCTTAAGGACAGGGTACAATGAGCAGTTCTTC
>TRBJ1-3|NA|TRBD1|TRBV3-1/TRBV3-2
CASSQLRGRTGNTIYF
TGTGCCAGCAGCCAATTAAGGGGGCGGACTGGAAACACCATATATTTT
>TRBJ1-2|NA|NA|TRBV19
CASSIDTGANYGYTF
TGTGCCAGTAGTATCGATACAGGAGCAAACTATGGCTACACCTTC
>TRBJ2-1|once|TRBD1|TRBV5-1
CASSSGLNRGTYNEQFF
TGCGCCAGCAGCTCCGGCCTGAACAGGGGGACCTACAATGAGCAGTTCTTC
>TRBJ2-1|NA|NA|TRBV7-2
CASSLVAAHYNEQFF
TGTGCCAGCAGCTTAGTTGCGGCCCACTACAATGAGCAGTTCTTC
>TRBJ1-2|NA|NA|TRBV5-6
CASSLVQGIYGYTF
TGTGCCAGCAGCTTGGTGCAGGGGATATATGGCTACACCTTC
>TRBJ2-7|NA|NA|TRBV5-1
CASSLDLSSYEQYF
TGCGCCAGCAGCTTGGACTTATCCTCCTACGAGCAGTACTTC
>TRBJ2-2|NA|TRBD1|TRBV6-5
CASRIEGAGTGELFF
TGTGCCAGCAGGATCGAGGGGGCGGGTACCGGGGAGCTGTTTTTT
>TRBJ1-6|NA|TRBD1|TRBV7-8
CASSSRTGSSYNSPLHF
TGTGCCAGCAGCTCAAGGACAGGGAGCTCCTATAATTCACCCCTCCACTTT
>TRBJ2-3|once|NA|TRBV7-3
CASSLEGLRSKDTQYF
TGTGCCAGCAGCCTGGAGGGATTAAGGTCGAAAGATACGCAGTATTTT
>TRBJ2-5|few|TRBD2|TRBV12-5
CASGQTSGRASVETQYF
TGTGCTAGTGGCCAGACTAGCGGGAGGGCCTCTGTTGAGACCCAGTACTTC
>TRBJ1-5|NA|NA|TRBV28
CASDGGNQPQHF
TGTGCCAGCGACGGAGGCAATCAGCCCCAGCATTTT
>TRBJ1-5|NA|NA|TRBV27
CASSLAQGNQPQHF
TGTGCCAGCAGTTTAGCGCAGGGCAATCAGCCCCAGCATTTT
>TRBJ2-1|NA|TRBD1|TRBV2
CASIGQGFYNEQFF
TGTGCCAGCATCGGACAGGGGTTTTACAATGAGCAGTTCTTC
>TRBJ2-5|NA|TRBD1|TRBV7-6
CASSFDDLGDRVKETQYF
TGTGCCAGCAGCTTTGACGACCTTGGGGACAGGGTAAAGGAGACCCAGTACTTC
>TRBJ1-6|once|NA|TRBV28
CASSPLSNSPLHF
TGTGCCAGCAGCCCGCTATCAAATTCACCCCTCCACTTT
>TRBJ2-5|NA|NA|TRBV28
CASSLQQQETQYF
TGTGCCAGCAGTTTACAACAGCAAGAGACCCAGTACTTC
>TRBJ2-7|NA|TRBD2|TRBV27
CASSRGGLAVYEQYF
TGTGCCAGCAGTCGGGGTGGACTAGCGGTTTACGAGCAGTACTTC
>TRBJ2-1|NA|TRBD2|TRBV30
CAWSVRLALGNEQFF
TGTGCCTGGAGTGTACGACTAGCCCTTGGCAATGAGCAGTTCTTC
>TRBJ2-7|NA|TRBD2|TRBV11-2
CASSPGLAGNSYEQYF
TGTGCCAGCAGCCCGGGGTTAGCGGGGAACTCCTACGAGCAGTACTTC